These T cell receptor beta chains were read from a single sample in a study of T cell changes during pregnancy in multiple sclerosis. Sequencing used immunoSEQ multiplex PCR; TCRdb keeps in-frame clones, though not all of them. The table includes around 34,000 clones, roughly 88% detected once. The starting material was CD8+ T cells from peripheral blood mononuclear cells, obtained after pregnancy. These receptor sequences come from a female donor with multiple sclerosis, enrolled in a pregnancy study. The CDR3 runs from the conserved cysteine through the conserved F or W.

TRBV6-6,CASSYPLGGNTEAFF
TRBV7-2,CASSLILVQETQYF
TRBV7-9,CASSSRGGAGELFF
TRBV13,CASSQGTANPFYGYTF
TRBV11-2,CASSSVGPGGFF
TRBV9,CASSGTTNEKLFF
TRBV9,CASSVDGGAKNEQFF
TRBV5-1,CASSWTTGGDLYTEAFF
TRBV10-2,CASIGAGGNEQFF
TRBV19,CASSITPGQMGHRGAVF
TRBV19,CASRGAYNSPLHF
TRBV9,CASSVGTAGDFQETQYF
TRBV4-3,CASSQSRDSYNEQFF
TRBV6-6,CASSYPEEGNQPQHF
TRBV6-4,CASSETGANTEAFF
TRBV7-9,CASSLIGLTGDLNTEAFF
TRBV10-1,CATLWGELQPQHF
TRBV6-6,CASGEFFQETQYF
TRBV19,CASTNQGANEQYF
TRBV9,CASSGTWGPRWNTQYF
TRBV9,CASSVVAGGNYGYTF
TRBV13,CASSPRQNNYGYTF
TRBV18,CASSAGLAGYEQYF
TRBV4-1,CASSHPGLAGLEQFF
TRBV6-1,CASSEVEGGGGSPLHF
TRBV7-9,CASSLARGLGTEAFF
TRBV6-1,CASSEDRGLYEQYF
TRBV6-6,CASTTSGGASTQYF
TRBV9,CASSAPPGGYNEQFF
TRBV6-5,CASSNGVTDTQYF
TRBV4-3,CASSPLTQGVGLYGYTF
TRBV4-3,CASSQDGGETQYF
TRBV23-1,CASSQPAGTGEYNSNQPQHF
TRBV5-6,CASSLPLLGMGTDTQYF
TRBV4-1,CASSQDQVNTEAFF
TRBV5-5,CASSRGPEGTNEQFF
TRBV7-9,CASSLPGNYNEKLFF
TRBV4-2,CASSPRRGETDTQYF
TRBV9,CASSVWGVIQETQYF
TRBV6-6,CASSGQLNNQPQHF
TRBV5-5,CASSWTGEEQYF
TRBV5-6,CASSLPGQGVTGELFF
TRBV9,CASSAQSGAGNTIYF
TRBV23-1,CASSPRDYSDTQYF
TRBV9,CASSVAPGLSTDTQYF